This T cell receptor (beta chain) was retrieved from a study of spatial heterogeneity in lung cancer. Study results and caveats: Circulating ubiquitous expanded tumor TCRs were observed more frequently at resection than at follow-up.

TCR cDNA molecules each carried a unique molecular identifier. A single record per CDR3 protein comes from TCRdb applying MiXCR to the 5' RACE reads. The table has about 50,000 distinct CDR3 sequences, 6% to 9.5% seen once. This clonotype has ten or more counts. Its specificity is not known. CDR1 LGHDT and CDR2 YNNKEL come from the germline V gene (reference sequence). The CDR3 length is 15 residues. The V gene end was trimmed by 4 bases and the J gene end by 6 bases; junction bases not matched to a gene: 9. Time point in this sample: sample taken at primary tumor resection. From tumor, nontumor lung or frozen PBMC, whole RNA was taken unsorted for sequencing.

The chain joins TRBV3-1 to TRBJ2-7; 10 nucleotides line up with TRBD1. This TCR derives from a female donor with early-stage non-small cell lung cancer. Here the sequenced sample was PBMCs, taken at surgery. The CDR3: CASSLSGTGEREQYF. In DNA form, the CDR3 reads TGTGCCAGCAGCCTTTCCGGGACAGGGGAACGCGAGCAGTACTTC.